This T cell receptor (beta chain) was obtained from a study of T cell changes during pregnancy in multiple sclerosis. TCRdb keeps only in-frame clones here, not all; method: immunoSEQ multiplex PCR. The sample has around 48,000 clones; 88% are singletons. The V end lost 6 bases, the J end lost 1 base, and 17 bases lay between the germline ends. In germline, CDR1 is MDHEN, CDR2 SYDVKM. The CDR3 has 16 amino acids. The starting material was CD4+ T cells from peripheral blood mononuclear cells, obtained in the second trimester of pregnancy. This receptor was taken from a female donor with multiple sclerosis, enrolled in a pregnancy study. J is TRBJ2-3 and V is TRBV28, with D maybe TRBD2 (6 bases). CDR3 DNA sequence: TGTGCCAGCAGCGCCCATAGCGGAGGGGGCACAGATACGCAGTATTTT. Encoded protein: CASSAHSGGGTDTQYF.